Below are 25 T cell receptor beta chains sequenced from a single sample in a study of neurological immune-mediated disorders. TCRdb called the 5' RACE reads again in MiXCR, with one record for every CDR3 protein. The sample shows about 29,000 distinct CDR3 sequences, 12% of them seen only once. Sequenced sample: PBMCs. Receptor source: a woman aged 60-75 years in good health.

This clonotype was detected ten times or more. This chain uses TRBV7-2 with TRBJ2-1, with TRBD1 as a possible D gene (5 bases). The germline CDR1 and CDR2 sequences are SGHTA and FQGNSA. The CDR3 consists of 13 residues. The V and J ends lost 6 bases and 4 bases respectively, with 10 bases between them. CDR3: CASRLDRYNEQFF. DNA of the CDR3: TGTGCCAGCAGGCTAGACAGATACAATGAGCAGTTCTTC. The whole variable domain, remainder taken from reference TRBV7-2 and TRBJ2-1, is GAGVSQSPSNKVTEKGKDVELRCDPISGHTALYWYRQSLGQGLEFLIYFQGNSAPDKSGLPSDRFSAERTGGSVSTLTIQRTQQEDSAVYLCASRLDRYNEQFFGPGTRLTVL.

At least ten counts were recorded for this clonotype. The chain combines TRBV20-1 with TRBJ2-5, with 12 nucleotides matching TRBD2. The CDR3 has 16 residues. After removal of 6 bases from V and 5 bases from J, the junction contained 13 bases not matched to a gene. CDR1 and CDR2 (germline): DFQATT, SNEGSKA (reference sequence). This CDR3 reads CSAFSGTSGSLETQYF. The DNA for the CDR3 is TGCAGTGCATTTTCCGGGACTAGCGGGTCCTTGGAGACCCAGTACTTC.

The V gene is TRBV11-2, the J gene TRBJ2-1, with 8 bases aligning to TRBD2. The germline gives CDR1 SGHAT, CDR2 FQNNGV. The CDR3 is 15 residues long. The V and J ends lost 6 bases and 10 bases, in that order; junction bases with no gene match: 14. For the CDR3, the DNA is TGTGCCAGCAGAAGACTAGCGACGAACACCGGGGAGCAGTTCTTC. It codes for CASRRLATNTGEQFF.

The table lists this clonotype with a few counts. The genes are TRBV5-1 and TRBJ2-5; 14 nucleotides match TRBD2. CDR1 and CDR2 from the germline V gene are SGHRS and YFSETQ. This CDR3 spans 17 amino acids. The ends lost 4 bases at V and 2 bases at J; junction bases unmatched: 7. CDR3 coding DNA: TGCGCCAGCAGCCTCGGACTAGCGGGGGGAACACAAGAGACCCAGTACTTC. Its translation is CASSLGLAGGTQETQYF.

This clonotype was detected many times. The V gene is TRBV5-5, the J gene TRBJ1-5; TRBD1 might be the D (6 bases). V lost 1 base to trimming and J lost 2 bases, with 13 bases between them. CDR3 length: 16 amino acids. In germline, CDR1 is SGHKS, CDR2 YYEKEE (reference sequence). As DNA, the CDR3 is TGTGCCAGCAGCTTGACTACAGGGTTCGGCAATCAGCCCCAGCATTTT. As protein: CASSLTTGFGNQPQHF.

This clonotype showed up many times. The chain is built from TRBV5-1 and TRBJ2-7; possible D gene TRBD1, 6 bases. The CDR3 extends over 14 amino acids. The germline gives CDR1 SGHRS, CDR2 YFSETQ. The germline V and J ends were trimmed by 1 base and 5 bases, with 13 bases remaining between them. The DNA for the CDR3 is TGCGCCAGCAGCTTGTTGAACAGGGTCCACGAGCAGTACTTC. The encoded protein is CASSLLNRVHEQYF.

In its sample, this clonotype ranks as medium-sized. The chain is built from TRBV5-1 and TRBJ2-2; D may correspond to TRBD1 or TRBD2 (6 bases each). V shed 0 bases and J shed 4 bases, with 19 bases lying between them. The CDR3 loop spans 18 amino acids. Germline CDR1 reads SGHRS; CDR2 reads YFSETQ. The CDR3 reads CASSLEAGWGRSTGELFF. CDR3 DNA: TGCGCCAGCAGCTTGGAGGCGGGGTGGGGGCGCAGCACCGGGGAGCTGTTTTTT.

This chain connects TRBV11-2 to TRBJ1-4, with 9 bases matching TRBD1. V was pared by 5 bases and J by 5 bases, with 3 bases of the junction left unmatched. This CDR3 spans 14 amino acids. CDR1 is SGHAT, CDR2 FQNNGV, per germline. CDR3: CASSRDRVNEKLFF. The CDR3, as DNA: TGTGCCAGCAGCCGGGACAGGGTAAATGAAAAACTGTTTTTT.

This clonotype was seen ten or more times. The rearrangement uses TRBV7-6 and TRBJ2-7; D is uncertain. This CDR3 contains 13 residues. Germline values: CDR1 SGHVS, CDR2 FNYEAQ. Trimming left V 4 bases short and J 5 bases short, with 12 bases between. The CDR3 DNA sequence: TGTGCCAGCAGCTCCCTCCAAATCGACGAGCAGTACTTC. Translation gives CASSSLQIDEQYF.

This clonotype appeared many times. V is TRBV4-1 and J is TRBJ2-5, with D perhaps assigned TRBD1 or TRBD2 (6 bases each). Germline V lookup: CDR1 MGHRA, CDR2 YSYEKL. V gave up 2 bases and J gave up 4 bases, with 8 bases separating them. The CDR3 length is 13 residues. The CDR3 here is CASSQRGVETQYF. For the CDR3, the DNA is TGCGCCAGCAGCCAAAGGGGGGTAGAGACCCAGTACTTC.

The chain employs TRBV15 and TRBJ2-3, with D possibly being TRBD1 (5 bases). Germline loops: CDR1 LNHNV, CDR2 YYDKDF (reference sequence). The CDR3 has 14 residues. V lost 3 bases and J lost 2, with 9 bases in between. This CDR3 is CATSRETATDTQYF. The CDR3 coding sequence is TGTGCCACCAGCAGGGAGACAGCCACAGATACGCAGTATTTT.

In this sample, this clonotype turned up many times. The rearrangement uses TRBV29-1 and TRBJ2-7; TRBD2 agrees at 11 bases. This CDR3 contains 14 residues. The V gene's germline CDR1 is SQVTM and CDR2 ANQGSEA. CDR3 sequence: CSVRGLAASYEQYF. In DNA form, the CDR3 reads TGCAGTGTCCGGGGACTAGCGGCCTCCTACGAGCAGTACTTC.

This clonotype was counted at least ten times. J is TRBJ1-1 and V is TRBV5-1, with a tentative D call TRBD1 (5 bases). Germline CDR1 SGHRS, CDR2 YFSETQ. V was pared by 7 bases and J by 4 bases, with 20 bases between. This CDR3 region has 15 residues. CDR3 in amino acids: CASQTVPGGSTEAFF. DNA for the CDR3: TGCGCCAGCCAAACGGTACCGGGGGGGAGCACTGAAGCTTTCTTT.

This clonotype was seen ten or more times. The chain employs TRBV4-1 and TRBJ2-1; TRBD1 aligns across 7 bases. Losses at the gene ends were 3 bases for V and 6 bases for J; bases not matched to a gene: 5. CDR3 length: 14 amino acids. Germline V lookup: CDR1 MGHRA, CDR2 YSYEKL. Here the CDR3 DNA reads TGCGCCAGCAGCCATGAAGACAGGGTCAATGAGCAGTTCTTC. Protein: CASSHEDRVNEQFF.

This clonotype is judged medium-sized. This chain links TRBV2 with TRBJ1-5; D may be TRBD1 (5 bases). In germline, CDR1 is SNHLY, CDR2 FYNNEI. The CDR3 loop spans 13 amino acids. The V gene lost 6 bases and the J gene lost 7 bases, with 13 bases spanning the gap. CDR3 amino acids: CASRMEGHQPQHF. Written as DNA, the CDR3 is TGTGCCAGCAGGATGGAGGGGCACCAGCCCCAGCATTTT.

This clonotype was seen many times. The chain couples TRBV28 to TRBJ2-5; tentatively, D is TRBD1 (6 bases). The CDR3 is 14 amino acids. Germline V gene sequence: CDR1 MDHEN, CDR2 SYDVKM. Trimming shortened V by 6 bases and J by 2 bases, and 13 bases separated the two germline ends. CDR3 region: CASSNTGWQETQYF. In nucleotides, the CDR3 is TGTGCCAGCAGCAATACAGGGTGGCAAGAGACCCAGTACTTC.

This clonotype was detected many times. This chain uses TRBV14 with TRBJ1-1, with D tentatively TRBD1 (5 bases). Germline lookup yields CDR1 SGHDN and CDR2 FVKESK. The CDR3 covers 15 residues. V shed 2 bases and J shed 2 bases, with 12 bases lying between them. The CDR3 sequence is CASSQRLGRNTEAFF. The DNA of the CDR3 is TGTGCCAGCAGCCAAAGGCTGGGGCGAAACACTGAAGCTTTCTTT. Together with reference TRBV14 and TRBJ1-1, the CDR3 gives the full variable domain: EAGVTQFPSHSVIEKGQTVTLRCDPISGHDNLYWYRRVMGKEIKFLLHFVKESKQDESGMPNNRFLAERTGGTYSTLKVQPAELEDSGVYFCASSQRLGRNTEAFFGQGTRLTVV.

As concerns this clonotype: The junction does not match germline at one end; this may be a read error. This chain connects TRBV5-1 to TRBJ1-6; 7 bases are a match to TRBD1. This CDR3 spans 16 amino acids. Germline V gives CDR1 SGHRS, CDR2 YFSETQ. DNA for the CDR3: TGCGCCAGCAGCCCGGCAGGGGACAGTGGTAATTCACCCCTCCACTTC. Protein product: CASSPAGDSGNSPLHF.

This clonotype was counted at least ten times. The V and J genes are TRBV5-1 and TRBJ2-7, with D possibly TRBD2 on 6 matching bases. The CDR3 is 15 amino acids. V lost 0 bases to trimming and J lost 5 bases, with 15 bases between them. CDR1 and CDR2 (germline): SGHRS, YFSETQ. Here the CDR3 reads CASSLAGGQMNEQYF. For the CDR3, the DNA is TGCGCCAGCAGCTTGGCCGGAGGGCAGATGAACGAGCAGTACTTC.

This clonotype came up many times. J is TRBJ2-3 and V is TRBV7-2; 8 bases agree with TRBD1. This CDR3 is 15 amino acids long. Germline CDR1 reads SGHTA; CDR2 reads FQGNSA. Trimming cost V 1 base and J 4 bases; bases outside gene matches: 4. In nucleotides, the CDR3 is TGTGCCAGCAGCTTAGGGGACAGGCTGGCAGATACGCAGTATTTT. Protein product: CASSLGDRLADTQYF.

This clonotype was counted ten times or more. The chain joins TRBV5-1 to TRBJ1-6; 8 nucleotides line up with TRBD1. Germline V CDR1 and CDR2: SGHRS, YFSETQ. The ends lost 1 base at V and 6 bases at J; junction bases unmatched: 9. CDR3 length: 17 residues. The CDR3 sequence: CASSLMTGDGFNSPLHF. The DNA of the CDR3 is TGCGCCAGCAGCTTGATGACAGGGGACGGGTTTAATTCACCCCTCCACTTT. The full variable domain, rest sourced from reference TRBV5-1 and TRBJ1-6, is KAGVTQTPRYLIKTRGQQVTLSCSPISGHRSVSWYQQTPGQGLQFLFEYFSETQRNKGNFPGRFSGRQFSNSRSEMNVSTLELGDSALYLCASSLMTGDGFNSPLHFGNGTRLTVT.

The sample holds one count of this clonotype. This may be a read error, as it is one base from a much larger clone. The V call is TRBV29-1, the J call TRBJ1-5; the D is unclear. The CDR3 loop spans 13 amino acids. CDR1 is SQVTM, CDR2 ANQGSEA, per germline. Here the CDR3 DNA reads TGCAGCGTTGCTTCGGGAAAGAATCAGCCCCATCATTTT. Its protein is CSVASGKNQPHHF. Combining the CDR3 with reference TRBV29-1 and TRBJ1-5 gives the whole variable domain SAVISQKPSRDICQRGTSLTIQCQVDSQVTMMFWYRQQPGQSLTLIATANQGSEATYESGFVIDKFPISRPNLTFSTLTVSNMSPEDSSIYLCSVASGKNQPHHFGDGTRLSIL.

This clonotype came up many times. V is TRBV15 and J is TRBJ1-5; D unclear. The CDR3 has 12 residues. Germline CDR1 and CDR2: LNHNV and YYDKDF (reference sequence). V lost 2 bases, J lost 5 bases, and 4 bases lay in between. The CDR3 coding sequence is TGTGCCACCAGCAGACAGTATCAGCCCCAGCATTTT. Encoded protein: CATSRQYQPQHF.

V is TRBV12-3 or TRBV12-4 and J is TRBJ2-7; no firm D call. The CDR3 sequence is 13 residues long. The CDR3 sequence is CARSLRVPDEQYF. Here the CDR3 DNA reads TGTGCTAGAAGTTTACGGGTGCCCGACGAGCAGTACTTC.

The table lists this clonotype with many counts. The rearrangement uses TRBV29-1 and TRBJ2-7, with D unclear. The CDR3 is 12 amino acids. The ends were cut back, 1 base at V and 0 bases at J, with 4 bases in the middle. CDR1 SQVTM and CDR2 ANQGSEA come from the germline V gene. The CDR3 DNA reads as TGCAGCGTTGAAGTTGACTCCTACGAGCAGTACTTC. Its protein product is CSVEVDSYEQYF.